This entry describes one TCR beta chain. It has no known antigen specificity. No base quality information exists; no much larger clone differs at one position. This sample is part of a study of blood T cell repertoires in COVID-19 (dated by TCRdb to the early 2020s). Context from the whole study: Samples from collaborators originated in the United States, Italy and Spain and spanned both the acute and convalescent phases of COVID-19. The repertoires were released in a freely available public database intended as a resource for research on the immune response to SARS-CoV-2. Where available, HLA class I and class II types were taken from metadata supplied by the sample provider and were not determined by assay-based typing. A de-identified subject ID, COVID-19 status, age in years and sex were almost always included in the sample metadata. The prospective study material was composed of cDNA or gDNA derived from T cells, B-cell-depleted T cells, or PBMCs. The samples were drawn from the first 160 participants of the ongoing ImmuneRACE study and from 950 to 1,500 subjects provided by 6 global collaborators. Subjects who had been exposed to COVID-19, were actively infected with it, or had recovered from it provided the deeply sampled blood TCRbeta repertoires that made up the dataset.

The immunoSEQ Assay, a bias-controlled multiplex PCR, was used to amplify TCRbeta CDR3 regions from genomic DNA. As for the authors' bioinformatics: Within the assay, amplification of reference gene primers was used to estimate how many nucleated cells each sample contained. To quantify the absolute abundance of each unique TCRbeta CDR3 rearrangement, sequence reads were collapsed and filtered. For each sample, productive Simpson clonality was calculated by taking the square root of Simpson's diversity index across productive rearrangements. TCRdb obtained this table from immuneACCESS and retained in-frame rearrangements with V and J assigned. These tables miss some clones; where compared with another copy, unresolved V genes account for less than half of the shortfall, and the remainder is unexplained. V, J and clone size reflect that table, while D and trimming were determined from the DNA. The sample yields 250,000 to 350,000 clones; approximately 84% were counted once. The top ten constitute over 1.3% of the sample.

Relative to germline, V is missing 5 bases and J is missing 10 bases, with 8 bases of the junction outside any gene match. CDR3 length: 15 amino acids, cysteine to phenylalanine. Here the CDR3 DNA is all that survives: 45 bases in frame from base 1. Based on the germline V gene, the CDR1 and CDR2 sequences are SGHVS and FNYEAQ. Paper-wide results and their limitations: Clinical and demographic metadata were provided uncurated, with the amount varying by source and participant.

At one collaborating source in Seattle, patients were enrolled during active infection and were followed longitudinally through the course of disease. The collaborating institutions used their own protocols to collect whole blood in K2EDTA tubes. For TCRbeta analysis, collaborator samples were shipped as frozen whole blood, as isolated PBMCs, or as DNA extracted from either sample type. The TCR sequence derives from a human donor with COVID-19, enrolled during active disease. The donor label of this sample is uncertain. The chain is made from TRBV7-6 and TRBJ2-1, with 13 bases matching TRBD2. Sequencing was done on a sample of peripheral blood. The DNA sequence is as follows: TGTGCCAGCAGCCCCGGGACTAGCGGGACCCGCGAGCAGTTCTTC. This yields the protein CASSPGTSGTREQFF.